Included here is one T cell receptor beta chain sequence, with context. Trimming shortened V by 7 bases and J by 5 bases, and 18 bases separated the two germline ends. Germline loops: CDR1 WNHNN, CDR2 SYGVQD (reference sequence). The CDR3 is 15 amino acids. The record originates from a study of control samples from healthy donors and cancer patients. Here immunoSEQ multiplex PCR was the method, and the copy in TCRdb shows in-frame clones only, minus some. The sample has approximately 150,000 clones, more than 85% seen once. The chain recombines TRBV10-1 with TRBJ2-1; D tentatively reads TRBD1 or TRBD2 (5 bases each). This TCR was recovered from a man in his thirties or forties in good health. Sequencing was done on a sample of blood. CDR3 sequence (DNA): TGCGCCAGCAAGGTAGATTTCAGGGACGACAATGAGCAGTTCTTC. Translating gives CASKVDFRDDNEQFF.